This T cell receptor (beta chain) stems from a study of T cells after yellow fever vaccination. Study background: Preparation used SMART-Seq v4 Ultra Low Input for the low-cell-number fractions. Study conclusions and caveats: The study re-detected most primary-vaccination clones after the booster (around 96% CD4, roughly 90% CD8).

TCRdb re-called the 5' RACE reads with MiXCR, one entry per CDR3 protein. The sample shows about 45,000 distinct CDR3 sequences, about 6.8% of them seen only once. With V trimmed by 5 bases and J by 7 bases, 5 bases remained unmatched. Germline V gene data show CDR1 as SGHTA and CDR2 as FQGNSA. This CDR3 spans 13 amino acids. This clonotype came up many times. The source of this sequence is a man younger than 45 who received the YFV17D yellow fever vaccine. Source: CD8+ T cells not binding an NS4B(214-222) dextramer, sorted from PBMCs, taken 45 days after the yellow fever booster vaccination. This sequence joins TRBV7-2 and TRBJ2-1; TRBD2 agrees at 7 bases. In DNA form, the CDR3 reads TGTGCCAGCAGCCGGACTAGGGGAAATGAGCAGTTCTTC. It specifies CASSRTRGNEQFF.